The 23 T cell receptor beta chains below were found in one sample sequenced in a study of T-cell memory formation after mild COVID-19. TCRdb redid the calling of the 5' RACE reads with MiXCR, one entry per CDR3 protein. This sample has approximately 570,000 distinct CDR3 sequences, with roughly 18% found just once. Specimen: PBMCs or a T cell subset sorted from them (not recorded which). The receptors derive from an adult woman who had mild COVID-19 (a few samples of this study predate the infection). Cell type and time point are not known.

Only a few counts were recorded for this clonotype. The chain carries TRBV5-1 and TRBJ2-7; D may be TRBD2 (6 bases). The germline V gene encodes CDR1 SGHRS and CDR2 YFSETQ. Trimming pared 0 bases from V and 4 bases from J, leaving 14 bases between. CDR3 length: 15 amino acids. The CDR3 region has the DNA TGCGCCAGCAGCTTGGCGGGAAGCGGGCCTTACGAGCAGTACTTC. Amino acid sequence: CASSLAGSGPYEQYF.

In its sample, this clonotype was seen many times. J is TRBJ2-2 and V is TRBV27; 8 positions agree with TRBD2. J lost 4 bases, V lost 3 bases, and 4 bases had no gene match. This CDR3 has 15 residues. Germline CDR1 MNHEY, CDR2 SMNVEV (reference sequence). The CDR3, as DNA: TGTGCCAGCAGTTTTGGGCGGGGGGCCACCGGGGAGCTGTTTTTT. Its protein is CASSFGRGATGELFF.

The table lists this clonotype with many counts. V and J are TRBV7-6 and TRBJ1-1; D perhaps matches TRBD1 (6 bases). The CDR3 consists of 18 residues. With 0 bases removed from V and 1 base from J, the gap between germline ends came to 18 bases. CDR1 is SGHVS, CDR2 FNYEAQ, per germline. The CDR3 DNA follows: TGTGCCAGCAGCTTAGCGAGGGGCGGACAGAGTAAGAACACTGAAGCTTTCTTT. Translated, it gives CASSLARGGQSKNTEAFF.

V is TRBV9 and J is TRBJ1-2, with D hard to call. Germline CDR1 SGDLS, CDR2 YYNGEE. There are 13 residues in the CDR3. Trimming removed 4 bases from V and 8 bases from J, with 15 bases in between. CDR3 residues: CASSPEVAGGYTF. In DNA form, the CDR3 reads TGTGCCAGCAGCCCGGAGGTAGCGGGGGGCTACACCTTC.

The chain has TRBV12-3 or TRBV12-4 and TRBJ1-1; 7 bases map to TRBD1. V trimming: 6 bases; J trimming: 0 bases; junction bases outside the gene matches: 7. CDR3 length: 15 residues. The DNA of the CDR3 is TGTGCCAGCAGCCGACAGGGCCTCATGAACACTGAAGCTTTCTTT. Its protein is CASSRQGLMNTEAFF.

This chain links TRBV29-1 with TRBJ2-1; TRBD1 might be the D (6 bases). The CDR3 totals 11 residues. CDR1 is SQVTM and CDR2 is ANQGSEA in the germline V gene. Trimming took 5 bases from V and 6 from J, leaving 8 bases between them. CDR3 sequence (DNA): TGCAGCGTTTTCAGGGGCAATGAGCAGTTCTTC. Encoded protein: CSVFRGNEQFF.

The table lists this clonotype with many counts. The chain couples TRBV7-8 to TRBJ2-2; D ambiguous. In germline, CDR1 is SGHVS, CDR2 FQNEAQ. CDR3 length: 15 amino acids. Trimming took off 0 bases at V and 1 base at J, with 6 bases between the two ends. CDR3 nucleotide sequence: TGTGCCAGCAGCTTAGCGTACCAGAACACCGGGGAGCTGTTTTTT. It encodes CASSLAYQNTGELFF.

This chain uses TRBV5-5 with TRBJ1-1; D is uncertain. The CDR3 is 15 residues long. The germline V gene encodes CDR1 SGHKS and CDR2 YYEKEE (reference sequence). Trimming stripped 0 bases from V and 10 bases from J, with 19 bases between. The CDR3 sequence: CASSLEGLRSEGAFF. The DNA for the CDR3 is TGTGCCAGCAGCTTGGAGGGTCTCAGGTCCGAAGGAGCTTTCTTT.

This rearrangement joins TRBV25-1 to TRBJ1-4; D not certain. Trimming pared 4 bases from V and 8 bases from J, leaving 11 bases between. CDR3 length: 13 amino acids. Germline loops: CDR1 MGHDK, CDR2 SYGVNS. CDR3 in amino acids: CASSGGLREKLFF. Written as DNA, the CDR3 is TGTGCCAGCAGTGGTGGCTTACGGGAAAAACTGTTTTTT.

The rearrangement joins TRBV4-2 to TRBJ2-3; 8 nucleotides agree with TRBD1. CDR3 length: 15 residues. The V segment lost 0 bases and the J segment 5 bases; nucleotides outside the gene matches: 4. In germline, CDR1 is LGHNA, CDR2 YNFKEQ. CDR3 DNA: TGTGCCAGCAGCCAAGATGACAGGGGAAGAGATACGCAGTATTTT. Protein: CASSQDDRGRDTQYF.

This clonotype showed up many times. The chain couples TRBV12-3 or TRBV12-4 to TRBJ2-3; D uncertain. V lost 5 bases, J lost 4 bases, and 13 bases lay in between. The CDR3 length is 14 residues. DNA of the CDR3: TGTGCCAGCAGTCCCCGAGAAGAGCCAGATACGCAGTATTTT. Translated, it gives CASSPREEPDTQYF.

This clonotype has at least ten counts. The CDR3 nucleotides read TGTGCCAGCGAACCCGTGGGGCAGGAGACCCAGTACTTC. This translates into CASEPVGQETQYF. This chain joins TRBV3-1 and TRBJ2-5, with D perhaps TRBD1 (5 bases). In germline, CDR1 is LGHDT, CDR2 YNNKEL (reference sequence). CDR3 size: 13 residues. V was pared by 8 bases and J by 5 bases, with 15 bases between.

This clonotype has a handful of counts. The gene calls are TRBV11-3 and TRBJ2-7, with D perhaps TRBD2 (6 bases). Looked up from germline, CDR1 is SGHNT and CDR2 is YENEEA. Trimming pared 6 bases from V and 4 bases from J, leaving 16 bases between. The CDR3 is 14 residues long. CDR3 in DNA: TGTGCCAGCAGTGCGGGGCTACCACCTTACGAGCAGTACTTC. Translating it yields CASSAGLPPYEQYF.

This clonotype was seen more than once but under ten times. The chain has TRBV4-2 and TRBJ2-7; maybe TRBD2 (7 bases). Germline CDR1 reads LGHNA; CDR2 reads YNFKEQ. This CDR3 is 16 amino acids long. Trimming stripped 4 bases from V and 5 bases from J, with 21 bases between. The CDR3, as DNA: TGTGCCAGCAGCCGGGAGGCCGCGGGGGCGAGAAACGAGCAGTACTTC. Translated, it gives CASSREAAGARNEQYF.

This clonotype was detected only a few times. The chain joins TRBV6-2 or TRBV6-3 to TRBJ2-5; weak D call: TRBD2 (6 bases). V shed 8 bases and J shed 5 bases, with 15 bases lying between them. This CDR3 comprises 13 residues. The V gene's germline CDR1 is MNHEY and CDR2 SVGEGT. DNA for the CDR3: TGTGCCAGCTCGGCGGGGCCAAGGGAGACCCAGTACTTC. Encoded protein: CASSAGPRETQYF.

This chain's CDR3 is CASSFLGDAYEQYF. In DNA, the CDR3 is TGTGCCAGCAGTTTCCTCGGGGATGCCTACGAGCAGTACTTC. The chain employs TRBV6-5 and TRBJ2-7, with TRBD2 as a possible D gene (5 bases). Germline CDR1 reads MNHEY; CDR2 reads SVGAGI. This CDR3 is built from 14 residues. V dropped 4 bases and J dropped 2 bases, with 12 bases sitting between them.

The gene calls are TRBV29-1 and TRBJ2-3, with 9 bases that match TRBD1. With 6 bases clipped from V and 2 bases from J, the junction kept 3 bases outside the gene matches. The CDR3 has 13 residues. The germline gives CDR1 SQVTM, CDR2 ANQGSEA. This chain's CDR3 is CSVHRGLTDTQYF. The CDR3 DNA is TGCAGCGTCCACAGGGGGCTCACAGATACGCAGTATTTT.

J is TRBJ1-3 and V is TRBV20-1; D not certain. Germline V gives CDR1 DFQATT, CDR2 SNEGSKA (reference sequence). V was clipped by 8 bases and J by 6 bases, with 17 bases between them. The CDR3 runs 13 residues. CDR3 in DNA: TGCAGTACCCTGAGAGTCCTGGAAAACACCATATATTTT. Amino acid sequence: CSTLRVLENTIYF.

This clonotype has more than one count but fewer than ten. This chain uses TRBV7-9 with TRBJ2-7, with D perhaps matching TRBD1 (6 bases). CDR1 SEHNR and CDR2 FQNEAQ come from the germline V gene (reference sequence). The V end was cut by 3 bases, the J end by 8 bases, with 11 bases between. The CDR3 has 12 residues. CDR3 sequence: CASSFVRGQQYF. CDR3 DNA sequence: TGTGCCAGCAGCTTTGTCAGGGGACAGCAGTACTTC.

The J gene is TRBJ1-6, the V gene TRBV4-1; D is unresolved. CDR3 size: 14 residues. V was clipped by 4 bases and J by 7 bases, with 11 bases between them. Germline lookup yields CDR1 MGHRA and CDR2 YSYEKL. The CDR3 reads CASSPVEANSPLHF. Here the CDR3 DNA reads TGCGCCAGCAGCCCCGTCGAGGCCAATTCACCCCTCCACTTT.

The V and J genes are TRBV20-1 and TRBJ1-1, with a tentative D call TRBD1 (6 bases). CDR3 length: 14 amino acids. V was cut by 1 base and J by 1 base, with 10 bases left in between. Germline lookup yields CDR1 DFQATT and CDR2 SNEGSKA (reference sequence). CDR3 sequence: CSARVQGTNTEAFF. CDR3 sequence (DNA): TGCAGTGCTAGAGTGCAGGGGACGAACACTGAAGCTTTCTTT.

This clonotype was observed a few times. This chain connects TRBV4-1 to TRBJ2-5; D not resolved. This CDR3 region has 16 residues. Germline V lookup: CDR1 MGHRA, CDR2 YSYEKL. The V end lost 0 bases, the J end lost 4 bases, and 15 bases lay between the germline ends. The CDR3 reads CASSQERGPMGETQYF. CDR3 sequence (DNA): TGCGCCAGCAGCCAAGAGCGTGGGCCAATGGGAGAGACCCAGTACTTC.

This clonotype has only a few counts. The J gene is TRBJ2-1, the V gene TRBV20-1, with TRBD2 as a possible D gene (5 bases). This CDR3 comprises 12 residues. With 6 bases removed from V and 6 bases from J, the gap between germline ends came to 12 bases. CDR1 is DFQATT, CDR2 SNEGSKA, per germline (reference sequence). The CDR3 nucleotides read TGCAGTGCCCGGACTCTTATCAATGAGCAGTTCTTC. It is translated as CSARTLINEQFF.